Below, one TCR beta chain is given with its context. Antigen unknown. The sample comes from a study of OX40 agonist ivuxolimab in advanced cancers. General study results and limits: Researchers report that CD8+ T cells had, on average, more expanded clones than CD4+. At 0.1 to 3.0 mg/kg, CD4+ and CD8+ blood T cells expanded clonally by week 6.

Only in-frame clones appear in the TCRdb table, and some are missing; sequencing was by immunoSEQ multiplex PCR. The sample consists of more than 65,000 clones, about 85% of them appearing once. Blood specimens came from baseline, cycle 4 day 1, and cycle 7 day 1. The CDR3 runs 19 residues. The germline CDR1 and CDR2 sequences are SGHNT and YENEEA. V lost 5 bases and J lost 7; bases outside the gene matches: 19. This receptor was taken from an adult with an advanced solid tumor such as melanoma, head and neck, liver or kidney cancer. Sequencing was performed on CD4+ or CD8+ T cells sorted from blood, taken in a trial of the OX40 agonist ivuxolimab. The rearrangement joins TRBV11-3 to TRBJ1-4, with 10 positions matching TRBD1. The CDR3 spells CASSPFFRDRGMGSEKLFF. The CDR3 nucleotides read TGTGCCAGCAGCCCCTTCTTCCGGGACAGGGGAATGGGGAGTGAAAAACTGTTTTTT.